This T cell receptor (beta chain) was sequenced for a study of blood T cell repertoires in COVID-19. Study-level information: From the United States, Italy and Spain came samples of acute and convalescent COVID-19.

The J segment lost 4 bases and the V segment lost 1 base, leaving 7 bases of the junction unmatched. Germline V lookup: CDR1 SGHDT, CDR2 YYEEEE. The CDR3 length is 16 residues. The method was immunoSEQ multiplex PCR; TCRdb's version includes in-frame clones alone and lacks a portion of them. There are some 49,000 clones in the sample; approximately 87% occur only once, and roughly 12% lies in the top ten. The chain recombines TRBV5-6 with TRBJ2-7, with 11 bases aligning to TRBD1. The origin of this receptor is a human donor in a cohort sampled during active COVID-19. The sequenced sample consisted of peripheral blood. The CDR3 region has the DNA TGTGCCAGCAGCTTGTTAGGGACAGGGGGGAAGTACGAGCAGTACTTC. Its protein is CASSLLGTGGKYEQYF. Looking up the rest from reference TRBV5-6 and TRBJ2-7 gives the full variable domain: DAGVTQSPTHLIKTRGQQVTLRCSPKSGHDTVSWYQQALGQGPQFIFQYYEEEERQRGNFPDRFSGHQFPNYSSELNVNALLLGDSALYLCASSLLGTGGKYEQYFGPGTRLTVT.